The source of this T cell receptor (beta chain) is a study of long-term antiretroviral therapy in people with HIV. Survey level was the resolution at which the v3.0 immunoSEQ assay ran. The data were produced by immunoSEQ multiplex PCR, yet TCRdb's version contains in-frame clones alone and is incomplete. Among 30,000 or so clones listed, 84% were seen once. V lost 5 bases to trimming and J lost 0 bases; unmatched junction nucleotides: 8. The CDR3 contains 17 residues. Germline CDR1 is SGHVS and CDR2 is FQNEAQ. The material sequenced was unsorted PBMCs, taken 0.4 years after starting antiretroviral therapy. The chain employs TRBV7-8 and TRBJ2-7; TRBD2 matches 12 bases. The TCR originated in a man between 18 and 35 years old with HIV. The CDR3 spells CASSTHGLAGSSYEQYF. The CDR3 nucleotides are TGTGCCAGCAGCACCCACGGACTAGCGGGGAGCTCCTACGAGCAGTACTTC.